This T cell receptor (beta chain) was recovered during a study of T-cell memory formation after mild COVID-19. This clonotype was counted between two and nine times. The CDR3 extends over 17 amino acids. V dropped 3 bases and J dropped 4 bases, with 21 bases sitting between them. MiXCR, run by TCRdb on the 5' RACE reads, gives a single entry per CDR3 protein. This sample has 300,000 to 400,000 distinct CDR3 sequences, with over 10% found just once. The TCR sequence derives from a man aged 18 to 35 who had mild COVID-19 (a few samples of this study predate the infection). Cell type and time point are not known. This chain connects TRBV23-1 to TRBJ2-5, with D possibly matching TRBD1 (6 bases). TRBV23-1 is identified as an open reading frame with a role that is uncertain. Sequencing used PBMCs or a T cell subset sorted from them (not recorded which). The chain's CDR3 is CASSHENRDNPGETQYF. In DNA, the CDR3 is TGCGCCAGCAGTCATGAGAACCGGGACAACCCTGGAGAGACCCAGTACTTC.